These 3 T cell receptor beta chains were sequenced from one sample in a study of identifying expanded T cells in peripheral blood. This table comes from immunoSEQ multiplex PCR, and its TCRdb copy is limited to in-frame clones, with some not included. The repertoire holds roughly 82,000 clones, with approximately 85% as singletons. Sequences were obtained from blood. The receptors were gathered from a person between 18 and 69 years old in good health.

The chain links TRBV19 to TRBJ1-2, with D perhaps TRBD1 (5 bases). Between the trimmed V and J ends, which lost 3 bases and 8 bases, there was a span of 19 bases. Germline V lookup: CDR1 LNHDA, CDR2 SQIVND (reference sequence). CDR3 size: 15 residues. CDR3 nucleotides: TGTGCCAGTAGTATGTCTTTGGACATGCCGGAGGGCTACACCTTC. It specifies CASSMSLDMPEGYTF.

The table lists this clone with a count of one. CDR3 nucleotides: TGTGCCAGCAGCTTAGGGTCTAGCGGGAGGGGCGAGACCCAGTACTTC. As protein: CASSLGSSGRGETQYF. The chain combines TRBV11-3 with TRBJ2-5; 12 nucleotides match TRBD2. The CDR3 sequence is 16 residues long. Per the germline V gene, CDR1 is SGHNT and CDR2 is YENEEA. Trimming removed 1 base from V and 5 bases from J; junction bases left unmatched: 5.

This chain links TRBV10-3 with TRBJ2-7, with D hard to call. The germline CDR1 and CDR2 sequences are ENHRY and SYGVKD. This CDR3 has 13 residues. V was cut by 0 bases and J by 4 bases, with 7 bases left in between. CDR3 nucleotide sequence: TGTGCCATCAGTGAGTCGAGTATGTACGAGCAGTACTTC. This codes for CAISESSMYEQYF.